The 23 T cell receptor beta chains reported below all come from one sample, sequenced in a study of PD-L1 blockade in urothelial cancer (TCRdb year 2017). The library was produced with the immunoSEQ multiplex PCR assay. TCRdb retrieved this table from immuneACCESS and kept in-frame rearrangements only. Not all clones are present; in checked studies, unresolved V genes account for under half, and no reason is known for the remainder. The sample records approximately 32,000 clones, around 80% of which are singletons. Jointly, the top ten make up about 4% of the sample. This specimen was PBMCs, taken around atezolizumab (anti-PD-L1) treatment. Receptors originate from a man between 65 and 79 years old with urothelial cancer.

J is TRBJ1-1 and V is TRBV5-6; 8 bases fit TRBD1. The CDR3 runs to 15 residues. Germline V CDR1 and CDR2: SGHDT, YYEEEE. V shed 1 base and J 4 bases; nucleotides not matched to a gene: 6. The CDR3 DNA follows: TGTGCCAGCAGCTTGAGGACAGGGAGGGGCACTGAAGCTTTCTTT. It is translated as CASSLRTGRGTEAFF.

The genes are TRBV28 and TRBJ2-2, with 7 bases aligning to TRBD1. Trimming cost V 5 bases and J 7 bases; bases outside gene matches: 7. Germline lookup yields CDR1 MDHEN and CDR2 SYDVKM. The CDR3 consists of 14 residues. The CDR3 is CASSGQQGSGELFF. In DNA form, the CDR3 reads TGTGCCAGCAGTGGCCAACAGGGGAGCGGGGAGCTGTTTTTT. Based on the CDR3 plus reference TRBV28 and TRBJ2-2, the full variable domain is DVKVTQSSRYLVKRTGEKVFLECVQDMDHENMFWYRQDPGLGLRLIYFSYDVKMKEKGDIPEGYSVSREKKERFSLILESASTNQTSMYLCASSGQQGSGELFFGEGSRLTVL.

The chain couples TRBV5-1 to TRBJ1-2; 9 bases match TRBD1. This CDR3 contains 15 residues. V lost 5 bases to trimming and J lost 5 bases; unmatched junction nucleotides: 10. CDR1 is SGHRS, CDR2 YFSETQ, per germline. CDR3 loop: CASRRTGGGEYGYTF. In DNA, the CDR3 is TGCGCCAGCAGGAGAACAGGGGGCGGAGAATATGGCTACACCTTC.

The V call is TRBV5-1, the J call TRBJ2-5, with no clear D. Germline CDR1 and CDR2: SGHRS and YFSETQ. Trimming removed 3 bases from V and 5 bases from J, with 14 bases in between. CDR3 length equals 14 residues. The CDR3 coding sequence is TGCGCCAGCAGCTCCCCCCCCCGCAGGGAGACCCAGTACTTC. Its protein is CASSSPPRRETQYF.

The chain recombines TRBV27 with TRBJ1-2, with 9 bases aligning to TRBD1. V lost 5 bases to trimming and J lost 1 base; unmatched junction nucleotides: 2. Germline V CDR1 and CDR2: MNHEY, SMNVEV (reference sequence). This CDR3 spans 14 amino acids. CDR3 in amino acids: CASSRTGVNYGYTF. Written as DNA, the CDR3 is TGTGCCAGCAGTCGGACAGGGGTTAACTATGGCTACACCTTC.

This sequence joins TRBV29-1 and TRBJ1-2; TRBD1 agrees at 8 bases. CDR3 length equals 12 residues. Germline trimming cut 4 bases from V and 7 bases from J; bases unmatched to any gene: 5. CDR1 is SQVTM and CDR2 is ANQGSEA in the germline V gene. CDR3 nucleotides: TGCAGCGTTGCGCGGACAGGGATTGGCTACACCTTC. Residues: CSVARTGIGYTF.

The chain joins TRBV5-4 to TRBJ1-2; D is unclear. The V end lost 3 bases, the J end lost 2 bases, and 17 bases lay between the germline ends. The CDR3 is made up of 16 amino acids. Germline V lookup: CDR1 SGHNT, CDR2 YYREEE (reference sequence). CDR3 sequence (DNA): TGTGCCAGCAGCTCCGGTGCGACACAAAGAAACTATGGCTACACCTTC. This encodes CASSSGATQRNYGYTF.

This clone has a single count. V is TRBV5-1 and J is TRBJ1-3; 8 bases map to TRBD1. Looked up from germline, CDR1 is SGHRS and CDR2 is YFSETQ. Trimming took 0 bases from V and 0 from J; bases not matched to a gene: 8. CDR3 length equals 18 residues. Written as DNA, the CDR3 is TGCGCCAGCAGCTTGGGACGCCTCCAGGGGGCCTCTGGAAACACCATATATTTT. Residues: CASSLGRLQGASGNTIYF.

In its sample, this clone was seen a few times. CDR3 in amino acids: CASRRLTGGGNEQFF. The CDR3 DNA reads TGTGCCAGTAGACGCCTCACGGGGGGGGGCAATGAGCAGTTCTTC. The chain combines TRBV19 with TRBJ2-1, with 8 bases fitting TRBD2. The junction had 10 bases not matched to a gene; V was cut back by 6 bases and J by 6 bases. Germline CDR1 is LNHDA and CDR2 is SQIVND (reference sequence). This CDR3 has 15 amino acids. Full variable domain (outside the CDR3, taken from reference TRBV19 and TRBJ2-1): DGGITQSPKYLFRKEGQNVTLSCEQNLNHDAMYWYRQDPGQGLRLIYYSQIVNDFQKGDIAEGYSVSREKKESFPLTVTSAQKNPTAFYLCASRRLTGGGNEQFFGPGTRLTVL.

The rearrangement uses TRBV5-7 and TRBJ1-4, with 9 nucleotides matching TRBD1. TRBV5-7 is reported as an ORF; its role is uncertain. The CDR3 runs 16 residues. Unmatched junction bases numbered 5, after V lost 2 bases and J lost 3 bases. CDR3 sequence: CASSLPGQGSNEKLFF. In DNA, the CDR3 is TGTGCCAGCAGCTTACCGGGACAGGGATCTAATGAAAAACTGTTTTTT.

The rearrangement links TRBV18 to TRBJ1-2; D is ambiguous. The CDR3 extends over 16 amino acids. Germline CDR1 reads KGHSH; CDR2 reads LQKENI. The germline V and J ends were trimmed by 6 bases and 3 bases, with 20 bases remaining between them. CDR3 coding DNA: TGTGCCAGCTCGTCGAGGGTAGATGCGGTGGACTATGGCTACACCTTC. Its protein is CASSSRVDAVDYGYTF. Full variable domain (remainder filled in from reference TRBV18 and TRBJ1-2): NAGVMQNPRHLVRRRGQEARLRCSPMKGHSHVYWYRQLPEEGLKFMVYLQKENIIDESGMPKERFSAEFPKEGPSILRIQQVVRGDSAAYFCASSSRVDAVDYGYTFGSGTRLTVV.

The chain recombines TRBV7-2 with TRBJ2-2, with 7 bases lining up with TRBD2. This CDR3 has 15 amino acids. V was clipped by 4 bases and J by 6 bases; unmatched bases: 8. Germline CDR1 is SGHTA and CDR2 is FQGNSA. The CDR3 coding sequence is TGTGCCAGCAGCTCGACTAGCAGGAGGGCCGGGGAGCTGTTTTTT. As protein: CASSSTSRRAGELFF. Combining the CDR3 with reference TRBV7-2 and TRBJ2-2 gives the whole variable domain GAGVSQSPSNKVTEKGKDVELRCDPISGHTALYWYRQSLGQGLEFLIYFQGNSAPDKSGLPSDRFSAERTGGSVSTLTIQRTQQEDSAVYLCASSSTSRRAGELFFGEGSRLTVL.

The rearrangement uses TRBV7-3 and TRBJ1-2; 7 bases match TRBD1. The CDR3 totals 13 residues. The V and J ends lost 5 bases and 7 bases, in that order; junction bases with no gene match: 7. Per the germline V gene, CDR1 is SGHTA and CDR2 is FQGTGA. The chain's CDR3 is CASSPGTVTGYTF. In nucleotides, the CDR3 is TGTGCCAGCAGCCCCGGGACAGTCACTGGCTACACCTTC.

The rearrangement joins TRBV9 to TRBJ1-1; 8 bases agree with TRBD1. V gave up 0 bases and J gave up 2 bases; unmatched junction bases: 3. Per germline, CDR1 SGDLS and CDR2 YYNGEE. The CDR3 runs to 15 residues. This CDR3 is CASSVVAGGNTEAFF. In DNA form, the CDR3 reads TGTGCCAGCAGCGTAGTGGCAGGGGGCAACACTGAAGCTTTCTTT. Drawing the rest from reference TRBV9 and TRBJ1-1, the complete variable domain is DSGVTQTPKHLITATGQRVTLRCSPRSGDLSVYWYQQSLDQGLQFLIQYYNGEERAKGNILERFSAQQFPDLHSELNLSSLELGDSALYFCASSVVAGGNTEAFFGQGTRLTVV.

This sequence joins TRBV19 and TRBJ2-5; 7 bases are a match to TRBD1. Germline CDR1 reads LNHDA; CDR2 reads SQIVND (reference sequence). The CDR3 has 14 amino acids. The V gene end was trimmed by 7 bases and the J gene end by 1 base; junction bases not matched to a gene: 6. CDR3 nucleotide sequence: TGTGCCAGTACCCCGACAGGGAGCCAAGAGACCCAGTACTTC. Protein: CASTPTGSQETQYF.

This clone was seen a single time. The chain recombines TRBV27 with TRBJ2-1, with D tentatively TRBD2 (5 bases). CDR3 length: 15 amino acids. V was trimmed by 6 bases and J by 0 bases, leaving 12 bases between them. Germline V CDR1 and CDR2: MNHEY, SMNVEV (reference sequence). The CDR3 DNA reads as TGTGCCAGCAGCGGACTCCTGAGCTCCTACAATGAGCAGTTCTTC. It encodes CASSGLLSSYNEQFF.

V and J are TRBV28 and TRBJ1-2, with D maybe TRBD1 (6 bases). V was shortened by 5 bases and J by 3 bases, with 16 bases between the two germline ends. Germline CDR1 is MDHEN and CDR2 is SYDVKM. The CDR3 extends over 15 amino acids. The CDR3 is CASSPRSGQYYGYTF. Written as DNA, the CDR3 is TGTGCCAGCAGTCCACGATCCGGACAGTACTATGGCTACACCTTC.

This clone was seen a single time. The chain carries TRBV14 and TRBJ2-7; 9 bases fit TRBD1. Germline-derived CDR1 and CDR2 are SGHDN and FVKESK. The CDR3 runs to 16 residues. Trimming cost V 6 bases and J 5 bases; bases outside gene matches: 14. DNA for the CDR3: TGTGCCAGCAGTCGGACAGGGGACAGCCGTAGGAACGAGCAGTACTTC. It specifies CASSRTGDSRRNEQYF.

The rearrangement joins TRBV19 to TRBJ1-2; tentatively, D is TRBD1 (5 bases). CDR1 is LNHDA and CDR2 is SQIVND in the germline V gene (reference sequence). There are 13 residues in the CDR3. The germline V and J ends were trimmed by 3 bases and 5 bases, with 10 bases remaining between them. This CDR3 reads CASSMPKGYGYTF. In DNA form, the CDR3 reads TGTGCCAGTAGTATGCCTAAGGGGTATGGCTACACCTTC.

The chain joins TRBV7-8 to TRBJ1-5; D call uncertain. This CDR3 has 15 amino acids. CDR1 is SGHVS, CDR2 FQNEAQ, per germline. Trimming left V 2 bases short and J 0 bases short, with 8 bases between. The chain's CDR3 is CASSLMGGSNQPQHF. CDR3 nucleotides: TGTGCCAGCAGCTTAATGGGAGGTAGCAATCAGCCCCAGCATTTT.

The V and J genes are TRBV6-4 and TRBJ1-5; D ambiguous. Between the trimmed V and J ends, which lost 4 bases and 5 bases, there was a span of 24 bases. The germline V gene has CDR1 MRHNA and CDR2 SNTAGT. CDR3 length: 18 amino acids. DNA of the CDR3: TGTGCCAGCAGTGCCCCATGGGAGTTGGGAAACCCCGATCAGCCCCAGCATTTT. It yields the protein CASSAPWELGNPDQPQHF.

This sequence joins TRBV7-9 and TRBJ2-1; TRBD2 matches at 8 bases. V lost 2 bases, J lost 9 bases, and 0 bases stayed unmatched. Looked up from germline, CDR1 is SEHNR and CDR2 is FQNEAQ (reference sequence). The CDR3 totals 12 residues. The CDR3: CASSLSGGEQFF. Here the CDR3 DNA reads TGTGCCAGCAGCTTAAGCGGGGGTGAGCAGTTCTTC. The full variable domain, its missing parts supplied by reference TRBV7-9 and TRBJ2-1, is DTGVSQNPRHKITKRGQNVTFRCDPISEHNRLYWYRQTLGQGPEFLTYFQNEAQLEKSRLLSDRFSAERPKGSFSTLEIQRTEQGDSAMYLCASSLSGGEQFFGPGTRLTVL.

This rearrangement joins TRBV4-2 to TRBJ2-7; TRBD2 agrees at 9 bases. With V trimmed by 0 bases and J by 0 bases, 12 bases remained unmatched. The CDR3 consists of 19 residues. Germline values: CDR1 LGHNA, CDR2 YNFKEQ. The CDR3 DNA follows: TGTGCCAGCAGCCAAGACAGGGGGAGGCTAGCGGGGCTCTCCTACGAGCAGTACTTC. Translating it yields CASSQDRGRLAGLSYEQYF.